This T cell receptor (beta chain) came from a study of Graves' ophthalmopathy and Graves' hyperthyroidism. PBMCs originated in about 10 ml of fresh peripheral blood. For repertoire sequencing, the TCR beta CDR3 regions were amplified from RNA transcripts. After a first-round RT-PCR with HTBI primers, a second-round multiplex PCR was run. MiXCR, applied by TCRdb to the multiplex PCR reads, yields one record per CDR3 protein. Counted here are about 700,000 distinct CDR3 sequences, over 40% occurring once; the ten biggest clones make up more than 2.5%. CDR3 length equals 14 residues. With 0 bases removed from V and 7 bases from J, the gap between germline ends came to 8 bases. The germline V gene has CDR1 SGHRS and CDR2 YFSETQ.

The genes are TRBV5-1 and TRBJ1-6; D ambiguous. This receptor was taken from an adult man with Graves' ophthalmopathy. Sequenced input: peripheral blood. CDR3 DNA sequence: TGCGCCAGCAGCTTGGGCGGGGAGAATTCACCCCTCCACTTT. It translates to CASSLGGENSPLHF.